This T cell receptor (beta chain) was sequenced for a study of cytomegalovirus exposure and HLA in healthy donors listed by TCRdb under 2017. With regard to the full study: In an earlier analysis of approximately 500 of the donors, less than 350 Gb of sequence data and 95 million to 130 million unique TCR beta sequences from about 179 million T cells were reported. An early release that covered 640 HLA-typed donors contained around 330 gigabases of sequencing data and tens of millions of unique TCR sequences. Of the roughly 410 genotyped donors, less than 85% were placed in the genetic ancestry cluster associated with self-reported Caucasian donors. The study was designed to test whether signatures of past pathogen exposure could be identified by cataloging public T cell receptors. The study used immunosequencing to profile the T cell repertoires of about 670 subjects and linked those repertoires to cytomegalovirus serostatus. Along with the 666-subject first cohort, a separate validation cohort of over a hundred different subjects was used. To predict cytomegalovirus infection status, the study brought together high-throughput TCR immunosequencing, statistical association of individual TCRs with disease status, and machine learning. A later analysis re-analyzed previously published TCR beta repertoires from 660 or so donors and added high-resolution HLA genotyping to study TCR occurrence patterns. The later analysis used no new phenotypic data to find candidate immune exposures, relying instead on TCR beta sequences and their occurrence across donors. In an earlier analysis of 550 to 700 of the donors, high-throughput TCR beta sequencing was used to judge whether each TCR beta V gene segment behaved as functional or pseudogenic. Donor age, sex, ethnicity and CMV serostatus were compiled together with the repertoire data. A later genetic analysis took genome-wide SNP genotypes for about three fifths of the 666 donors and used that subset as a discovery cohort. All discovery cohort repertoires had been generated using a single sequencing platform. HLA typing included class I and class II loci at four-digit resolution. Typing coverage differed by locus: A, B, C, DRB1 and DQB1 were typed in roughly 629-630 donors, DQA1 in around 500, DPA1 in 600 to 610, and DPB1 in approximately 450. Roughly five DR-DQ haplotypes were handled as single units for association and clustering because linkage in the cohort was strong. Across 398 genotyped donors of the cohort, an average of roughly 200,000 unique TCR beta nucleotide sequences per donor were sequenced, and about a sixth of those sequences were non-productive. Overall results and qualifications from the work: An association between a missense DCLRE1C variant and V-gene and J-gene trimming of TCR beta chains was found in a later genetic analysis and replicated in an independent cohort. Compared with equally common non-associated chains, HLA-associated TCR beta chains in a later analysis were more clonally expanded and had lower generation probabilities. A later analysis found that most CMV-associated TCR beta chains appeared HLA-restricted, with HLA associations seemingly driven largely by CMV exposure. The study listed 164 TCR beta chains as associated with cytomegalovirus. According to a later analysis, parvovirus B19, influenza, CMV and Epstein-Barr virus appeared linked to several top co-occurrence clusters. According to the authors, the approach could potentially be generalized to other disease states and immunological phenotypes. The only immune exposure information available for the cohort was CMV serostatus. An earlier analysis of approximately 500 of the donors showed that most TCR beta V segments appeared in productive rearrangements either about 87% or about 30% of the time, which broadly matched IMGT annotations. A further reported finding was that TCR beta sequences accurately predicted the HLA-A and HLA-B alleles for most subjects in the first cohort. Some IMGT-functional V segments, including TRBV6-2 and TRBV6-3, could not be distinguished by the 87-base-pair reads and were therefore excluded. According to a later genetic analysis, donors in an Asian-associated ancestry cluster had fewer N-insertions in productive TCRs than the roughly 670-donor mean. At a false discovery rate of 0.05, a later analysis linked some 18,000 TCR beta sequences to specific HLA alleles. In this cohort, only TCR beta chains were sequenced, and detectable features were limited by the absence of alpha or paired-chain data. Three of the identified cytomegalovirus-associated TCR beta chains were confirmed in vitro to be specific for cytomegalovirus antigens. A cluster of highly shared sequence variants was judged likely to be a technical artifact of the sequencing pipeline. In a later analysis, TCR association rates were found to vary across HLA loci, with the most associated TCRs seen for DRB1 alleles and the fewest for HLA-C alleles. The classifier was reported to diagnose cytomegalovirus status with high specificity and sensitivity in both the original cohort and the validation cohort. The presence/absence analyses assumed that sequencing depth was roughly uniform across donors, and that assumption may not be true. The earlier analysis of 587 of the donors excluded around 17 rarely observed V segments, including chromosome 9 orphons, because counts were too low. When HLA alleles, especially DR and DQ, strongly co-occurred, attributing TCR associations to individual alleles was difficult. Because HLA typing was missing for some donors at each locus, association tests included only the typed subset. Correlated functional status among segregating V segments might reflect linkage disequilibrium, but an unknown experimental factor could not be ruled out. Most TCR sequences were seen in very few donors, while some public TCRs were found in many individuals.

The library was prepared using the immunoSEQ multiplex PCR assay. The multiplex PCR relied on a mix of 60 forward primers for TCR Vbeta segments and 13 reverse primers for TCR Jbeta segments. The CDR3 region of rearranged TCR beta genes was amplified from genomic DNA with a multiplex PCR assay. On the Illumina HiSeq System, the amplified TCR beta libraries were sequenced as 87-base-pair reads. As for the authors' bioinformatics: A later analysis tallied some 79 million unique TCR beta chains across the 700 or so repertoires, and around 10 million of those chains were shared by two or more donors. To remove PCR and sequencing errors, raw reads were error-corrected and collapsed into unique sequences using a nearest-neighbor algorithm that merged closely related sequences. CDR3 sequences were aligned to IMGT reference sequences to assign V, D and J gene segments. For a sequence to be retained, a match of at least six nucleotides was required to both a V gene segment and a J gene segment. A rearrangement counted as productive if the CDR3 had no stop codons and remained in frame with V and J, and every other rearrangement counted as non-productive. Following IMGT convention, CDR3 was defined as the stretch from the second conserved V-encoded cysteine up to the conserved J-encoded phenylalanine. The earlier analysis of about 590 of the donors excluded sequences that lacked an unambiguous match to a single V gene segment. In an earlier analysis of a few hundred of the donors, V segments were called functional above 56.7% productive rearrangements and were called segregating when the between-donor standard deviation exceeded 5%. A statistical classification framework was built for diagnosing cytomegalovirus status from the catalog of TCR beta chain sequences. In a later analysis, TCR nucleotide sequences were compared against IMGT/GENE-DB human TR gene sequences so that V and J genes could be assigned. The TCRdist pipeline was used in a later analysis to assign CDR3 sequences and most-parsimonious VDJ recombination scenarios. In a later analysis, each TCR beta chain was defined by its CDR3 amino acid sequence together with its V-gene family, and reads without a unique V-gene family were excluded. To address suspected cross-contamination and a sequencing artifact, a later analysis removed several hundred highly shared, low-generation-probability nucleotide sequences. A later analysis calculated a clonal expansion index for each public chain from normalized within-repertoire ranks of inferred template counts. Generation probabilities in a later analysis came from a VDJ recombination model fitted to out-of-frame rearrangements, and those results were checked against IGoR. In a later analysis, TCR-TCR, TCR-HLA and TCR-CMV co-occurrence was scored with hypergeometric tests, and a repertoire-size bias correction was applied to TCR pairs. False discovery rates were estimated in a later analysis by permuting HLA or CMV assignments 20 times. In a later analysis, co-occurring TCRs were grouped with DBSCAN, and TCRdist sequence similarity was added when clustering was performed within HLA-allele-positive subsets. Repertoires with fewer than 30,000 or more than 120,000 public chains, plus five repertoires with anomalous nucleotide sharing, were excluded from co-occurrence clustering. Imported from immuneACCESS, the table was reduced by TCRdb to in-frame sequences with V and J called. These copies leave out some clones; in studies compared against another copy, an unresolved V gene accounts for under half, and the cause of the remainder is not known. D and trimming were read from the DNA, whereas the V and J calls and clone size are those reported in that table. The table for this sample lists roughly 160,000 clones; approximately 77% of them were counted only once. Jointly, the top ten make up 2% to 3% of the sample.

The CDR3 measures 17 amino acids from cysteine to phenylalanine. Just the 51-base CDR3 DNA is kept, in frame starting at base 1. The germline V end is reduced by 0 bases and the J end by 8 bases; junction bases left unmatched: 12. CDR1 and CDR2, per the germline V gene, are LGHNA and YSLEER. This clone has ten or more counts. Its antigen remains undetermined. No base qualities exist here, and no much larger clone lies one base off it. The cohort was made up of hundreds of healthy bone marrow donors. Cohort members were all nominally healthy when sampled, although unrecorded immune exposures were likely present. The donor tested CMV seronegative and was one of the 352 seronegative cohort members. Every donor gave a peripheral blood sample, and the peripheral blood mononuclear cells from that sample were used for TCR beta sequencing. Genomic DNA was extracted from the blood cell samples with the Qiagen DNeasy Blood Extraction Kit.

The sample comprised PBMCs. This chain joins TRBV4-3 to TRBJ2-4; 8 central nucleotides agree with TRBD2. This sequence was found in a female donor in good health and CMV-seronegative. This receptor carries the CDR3 CASSQELLAGGPDIQYF. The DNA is TGCGCCAGCAGCCAAGAGTTGCTAGCGGGCGGACCGGACATTCAGTACTTC.